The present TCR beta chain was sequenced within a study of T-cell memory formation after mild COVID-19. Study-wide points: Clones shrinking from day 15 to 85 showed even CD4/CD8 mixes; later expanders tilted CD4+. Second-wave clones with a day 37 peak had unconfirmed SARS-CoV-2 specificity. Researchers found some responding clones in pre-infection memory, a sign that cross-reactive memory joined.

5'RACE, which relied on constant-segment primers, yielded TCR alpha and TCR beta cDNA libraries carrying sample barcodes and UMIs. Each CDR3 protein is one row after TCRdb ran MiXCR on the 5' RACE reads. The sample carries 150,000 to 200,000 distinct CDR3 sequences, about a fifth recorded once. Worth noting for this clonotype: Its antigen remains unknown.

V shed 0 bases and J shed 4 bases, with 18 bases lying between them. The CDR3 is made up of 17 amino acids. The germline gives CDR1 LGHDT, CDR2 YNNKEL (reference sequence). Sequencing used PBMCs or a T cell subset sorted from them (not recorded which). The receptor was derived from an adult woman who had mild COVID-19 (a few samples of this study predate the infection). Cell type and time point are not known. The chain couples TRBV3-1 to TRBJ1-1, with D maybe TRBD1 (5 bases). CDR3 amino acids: CASSQEGEGPAATEAFF. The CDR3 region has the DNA TGTGCCAGCAGCCAAGAGGGGGAAGGGCCCGCGGCCACTGAAGCTTTCTTT.